Below, 20 T cell receptor beta chains from the same sample are listed, as sequenced in a study of T cell repertoires in cytomegalovirus infection. TCRdb itself ran the reads through MiXCR, one entry per CDR3 protein. The repertoire holds roughly 320,000 distinct CDR3 sequences, with over 7.5% as singletons. The sample taken for sequencing was PBMCs. The receptors here all came from a human donor in good health (CMV status not recorded). Some clones in this sample may be carry-over from other donors' samples.

This clonotype was seen only a few times. This chain connects TRBV12-3 or TRBV12-4 to TRBJ2-2, with D hard to call. The CDR3 consists of 13 residues. The V end lost 7 bases, the J end lost 3 bases, and 9 bases lay between the germline ends. The CDR3 nucleotides read TGTGCCAGCACCAGAGGACACACCGGGGAGCTGTTTTTT. Protein product: CASTRGHTGELFF.

This clonotype was recorded a few times. V and J are TRBV7-9 and TRBJ2-1; D gene uncertain. Trimming removed 1 base at V and 6 bases at J, with 10 bases between. The germline V gene encodes CDR1 SEHNR and CDR2 FQNEAQ (reference sequence). The length of the CDR3 is 14 residues. This CDR3 is CASSLVWGGNEQFF. The CDR3 coding sequence is TGTGCCAGCAGCTTAGTTTGGGGTGGCAATGAGCAGTTCTTC.

This clonotype was picked up many times. This sequence joins TRBV11-3 and TRBJ2-1; 8 positions match TRBD1. This CDR3 has 14 amino acids. In germline, CDR1 is SGHNT, CDR2 YENEEA. With V trimmed by 6 bases and J by 8 bases, 9 bases remained unmatched. The CDR3, as DNA: TGTGCCAGCAGTTTCGCAGGGGGCACGTATGAGCAGTTCTTC. This encodes CASSFAGGTYEQFF.

This clonotype appeared many times. The chain joins TRBV7-2 to TRBJ2-3; D gene uncertain. From germline, CDR1 is SGHTA and CDR2 FQGNSA. CDR3 length: 14 residues. Trimming took 5 bases from V and 5 from J, leaving 14 bases between them. Written as DNA, the CDR3 is TGTGCCAGCAGCCACTGGACGGACGAAGATACGCAGTATTTT. It translates to CASSHWTDEDTQYF.

This clonotype was picked up many times. V is TRBV7-2 and J is TRBJ2-2; 8 nucleotides agree with TRBD1. CDR1 is SGHTA, CDR2 FQGNSA, per germline. The CDR3 spans 16 residues. Unmatched junction bases numbered 8, after V lost 6 bases and J lost 2 bases. CDR3 DNA sequence: TGTGCCAGCAGTTATGACAGGGGCCTCAACACCGGGGAGCTGTTTTTT. Protein sequence: CASSYDRGLNTGELFF.

The gene calls are TRBV28 and TRBJ1-4, with TRBD1 identical over 9 bases. Germline V lookup: CDR1 MDHEN, CDR2 SYDVKM. This CDR3 is 14 amino acids long. Trimming removed 5 bases from V and 10 bases from J; junction bases left unmatched: 8. The CDR3 DNA is TGTGCCAGCAGTCCAGGGACAGGGTTAAGAAAACTGTTTTTT. Its translation is CASSPGTGLRKLFF.

CDR3 residues: CASSYDRRKLFF. DNA for the CDR3: TGTGCCAGCAGTTACGACAGGAGAAAACTGTTTTTT. The rearrangement links TRBV6-2 or TRBV6-3 to TRBJ1-4; perhaps TRBD1 as D (6 bases). V lost 2 bases, J lost 10 bases, and 8 bases lay in between. This CDR3 comprises 12 residues. Looked up from germline, CDR1 is MNHEY and CDR2 is SVGEGT.

This clonotype was counted between two and nine times. The V and J genes are TRBV4-3 and TRBJ2-3, with D perhaps being TRBD1 or TRBD2 (5 bases each). The CDR3 runs to 18 residues. CDR1 and CDR2 (germline): LGHNA, YSLEER. The V end lost 4 bases, the J end lost 0 bases, and 20 bases lay between the germline ends. CDR3 amino acids: CASSPGTLSLTSTDTQYF. CDR3 nucleotide sequence: TGCGCCAGCAGCCCCGGGACCCTTTCTTTGACTAGCACAGATACGCAGTATTTT.

At least ten counts were recorded for this clonotype. The rearrangement links TRBV7-2 to TRBJ1-6; D call uncertain. The CDR3 extends over 13 amino acids. Germline CDR1 reads SGHTA; CDR2 reads FQGNSA. Trimming removed 5 bases from V and 8 bases from J, with 10 bases in between. The CDR3: CASSPDRDSPLHF. In nucleotides, the CDR3 is TGTGCCAGCAGCCCGGACCGGGATTCACCCCTCCACTTT.

This clonotype was detected a few times. J is TRBJ2-7 and V is TRBV2, with D possibly being TRBD2 (6 bases). Germline loops: CDR1 SNHLY, CDR2 FYNNEI. This CDR3 spans 13 amino acids. V was clipped by 3 bases and J by 5 bases, with 11 bases between them. The CDR3, as DNA: TGTGCCAGCAGTGATGGAGGGTTGGACGAGCAGTACTTC. Encoded protein: CASSDGGLDEQYF.

This clonotype turned up a few times. The rearrangement joins TRBV11-2 to TRBJ2-3, with 15 nucleotides matching TRBD2. Germline assignment: CDR1 SGHAT and CDR2 FQNNGV. CDR3 length equals 16 residues. The V segment lost 5 bases and the J segment 4 bases; nucleotides outside the gene matches: 4. The CDR3 here is CASSEGLAGGPDTQYF. The CDR3 DNA reads TGTGCCAGCAGCGAAGGACTAGCGGGAGGGCCAGATACGCAGTATTTT.

This clonotype was recorded many times. The chain uses TRBV7-2 and TRBJ1-1; D not resolved. Per germline, CDR1 SGHTA and CDR2 FQGNSA. V was clipped by 0 bases and J by 1 base, with 15 bases between them. CDR3 length: 17 amino acids. The CDR3 DNA is TGTGCCAGCAGCTTAGCCTCACTGGTTCGAGCGAACACTGAAGCTTTCTTT. Its translation is CASSLASLVRANTEAFF.

This clonotype was observed at least ten times. The V call is TRBV7-2, the J call TRBJ1-3; D is uncertain. V gave up 1 base and J gave up 4 bases, with 11 bases separating them. The CDR3 is made up of 15 amino acids. The germline gives CDR1 SGHTA, CDR2 FQGNSA. Written as DNA, the CDR3 is TGTGCCAGCAGCTTAGTCGGGGTGAAAGGAAACACCATATATTTT. This codes for CASSLVGVKGNTIYF.

At least ten counts were recorded for this clonotype. This chain links TRBV7-2 with TRBJ1-2; D is uncertain. There are 15 residues in the CDR3. CDR1 is SGHTA, CDR2 FQGNSA, per germline. V lost 1 base to trimming and J lost 4 bases, with 13 bases between them. The CDR3 sequence: CASSLDWRYRYGYTF. CDR3 coding DNA: TGTGCCAGCAGCTTAGATTGGCGGTATCGCTATGGCTACACCTTC.

This clonotype has ten or more counts. The rearrangement uses TRBV7-9 and TRBJ1-3; TRBD1 matches 11 bases. V lost 3 bases to trimming and J lost 3 bases; unmatched junction nucleotides: 1. This CDR3 contains 15 residues. Germline values: CDR1 SEHNR, CDR2 FQNEAQ (reference sequence). CDR3 protein: CASSLGQGDGNTIYF. CDR3 sequence (DNA): TGTGCCAGCAGCTTGGGACAGGGGGATGGAAACACCATATATTTT.

There are many counts of this clonotype. The rearrangement uses TRBV28 and TRBJ2-5; D remains ambiguous. Germline V gene data show CDR1 as MDHEN and CDR2 as SYDVKM. The ends were cut back, 7 bases at V and 2 bases at J, with 17 bases in the middle. CDR3 length equals 15 residues. The CDR3 nucleotides read TGTGCCAGCACCAAACCCCCTGACAATCAAGAGACCCAGTACTTC. Translating gives CASTKPPDNQETQYF.

The table lists this clonotype with a few counts. The chain uses TRBV6-1 and TRBJ2-7; 13 bases line up with TRBD2. Losses at the gene ends were 10 bases for V and 1 base for J; bases not matched to a gene: 4. There are 14 residues in the CDR3. Germline CDR1 MNHNS, CDR2 SASEGT. The CDR3 DNA is TGTGCCACCCGGACTAGCGGGAGTTCCTACGAGCAGTACTTC. Its translation is CATRTSGSSYEQYF.

The rearrangement uses TRBV2 and TRBJ2-7, with D tentatively TRBD1 (6 bases). This CDR3 contains 16 residues. Germline CDR1 and CDR2: SNHLY and FYNNEI. Trimming pared 5 bases from V and 0 bases from J, leaving 17 bases between. Written as DNA, the CDR3 is TGTGCCAGCAGTCTACAAGGGACATCTCGCTCCTACGAGCAGTACTTC. Translating it yields CASSLQGTSRSYEQYF.

The rearrangement uses TRBV20-1 and TRBJ2-3, with D tentatively TRBD1 (6 bases). The V gene's germline CDR1 is DFQATT and CDR2 SNEGSKA (reference sequence). V gave up 3 bases and J gave up 0 bases, with 7 bases separating them. The CDR3 is 13 amino acids. CDR3 DNA sequence: TGCAGTGCTAGGGGGGCAAGCACAGATACGCAGTATTTT. Amino acid sequence: CSARGASTDTQYF.

The V call is TRBV27, the J call TRBJ1-1; tentative D call: TRBD1 (6 bases). CDR1 is MNHEY and CDR2 is SMNVEV in the germline V gene (reference sequence). The CDR3 covers 15 residues. V was clipped by 3 bases and J by 0 bases, with 11 bases between them. CDR3 sequence (DNA): TGTGCCAGCAGTTTGTCCCCAGGGGTGAACACTGAAGCTTTCTTT. Translation gives CASSLSPGVNTEAFF.